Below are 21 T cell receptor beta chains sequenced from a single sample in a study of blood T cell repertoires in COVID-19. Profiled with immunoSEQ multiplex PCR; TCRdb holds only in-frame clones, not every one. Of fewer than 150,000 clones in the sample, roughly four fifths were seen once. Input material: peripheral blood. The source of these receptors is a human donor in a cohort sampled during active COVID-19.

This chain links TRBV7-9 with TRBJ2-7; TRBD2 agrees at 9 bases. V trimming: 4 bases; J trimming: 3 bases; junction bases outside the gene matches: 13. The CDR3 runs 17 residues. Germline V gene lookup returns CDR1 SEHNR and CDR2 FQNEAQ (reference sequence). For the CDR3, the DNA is TGTGCCAGCAGCTCCCACCCTCGGACTAGCGTCCTCTACGAGCAGTACTTC. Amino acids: CASSSHPRTSVLYEQYF.

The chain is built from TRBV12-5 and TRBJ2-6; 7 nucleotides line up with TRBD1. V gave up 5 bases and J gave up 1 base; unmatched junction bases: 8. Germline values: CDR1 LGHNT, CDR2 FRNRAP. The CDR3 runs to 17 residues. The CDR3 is CASGRETGDSGANVLTF. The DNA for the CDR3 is TGTGCTAGTGGTCGCGAAACAGGGGATTCTGGGGCCAACGTCCTGACTTTC.

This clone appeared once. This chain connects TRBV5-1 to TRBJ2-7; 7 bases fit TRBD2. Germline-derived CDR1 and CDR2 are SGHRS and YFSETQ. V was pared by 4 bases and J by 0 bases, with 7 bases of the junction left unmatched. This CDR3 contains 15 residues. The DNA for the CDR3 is TGCGCCAGCAGCAGCAGGTCTAGCGGCTCCTACGAGCAGTACTTC. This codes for CASSSRSSGSYEQYF.

DNA of the CDR3: TGTGCCAGCAGCCCAACAGGTCTCGGTGGTTCACCCCTCCACTTT. Translated: CASSPTGLGGSPLHF. The chain combines TRBV11-1 with TRBJ1-6; D perhaps matches TRBD1 (5 bases). The V end lost 5 bases, the J end lost 9 bases, and 17 bases lay between the germline ends. The germline CDR1 and CDR2 sequences are SGHAT and FQDESV (reference sequence). This CDR3 comprises 15 residues.

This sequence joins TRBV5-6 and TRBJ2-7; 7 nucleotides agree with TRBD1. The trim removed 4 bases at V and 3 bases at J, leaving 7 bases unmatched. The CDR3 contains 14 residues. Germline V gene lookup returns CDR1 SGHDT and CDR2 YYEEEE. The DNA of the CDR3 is TGTGCCAGCAGCCGAGGGGACAGACTCTACGAGCAGTACTTC. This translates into CASSRGDRLYEQYF.

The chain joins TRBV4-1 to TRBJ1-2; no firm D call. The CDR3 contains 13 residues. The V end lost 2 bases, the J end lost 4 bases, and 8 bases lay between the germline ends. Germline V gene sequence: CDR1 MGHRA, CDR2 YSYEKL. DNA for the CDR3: TGCGCCAGCAGCCAAACTACCTTCTATGGCTACACCTTC. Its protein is CASSQTTFYGYTF.

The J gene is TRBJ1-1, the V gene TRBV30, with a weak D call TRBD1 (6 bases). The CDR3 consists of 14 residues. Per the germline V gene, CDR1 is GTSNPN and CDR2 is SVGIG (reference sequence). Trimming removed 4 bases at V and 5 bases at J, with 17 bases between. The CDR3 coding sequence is TGTGCCTGGATCGTCAGGGGATCAAATACTGAAGCTTTCTTT. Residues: CAWIVRGSNTEAFF.

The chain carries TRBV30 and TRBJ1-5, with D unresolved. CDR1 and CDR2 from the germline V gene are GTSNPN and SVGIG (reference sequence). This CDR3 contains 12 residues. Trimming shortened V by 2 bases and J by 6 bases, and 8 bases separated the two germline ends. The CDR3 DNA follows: TGTGCCTGGAGTAGGGAGGGTCAGCCCCAGCATTTT. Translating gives CAWSREGQPQHF.

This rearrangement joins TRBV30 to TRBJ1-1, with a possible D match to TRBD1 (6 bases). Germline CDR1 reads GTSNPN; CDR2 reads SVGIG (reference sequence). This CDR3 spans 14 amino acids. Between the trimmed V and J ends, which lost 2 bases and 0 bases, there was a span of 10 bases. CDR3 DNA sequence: TGTGCCTGGAGTATCGGGACATTGAACACTGAAGCTTTCTTT. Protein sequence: CAWSIGTLNTEAFF.

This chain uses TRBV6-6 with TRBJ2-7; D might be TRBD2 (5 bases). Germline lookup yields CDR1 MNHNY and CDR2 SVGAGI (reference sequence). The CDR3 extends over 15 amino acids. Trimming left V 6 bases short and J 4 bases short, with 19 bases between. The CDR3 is CASRADGGVPYEQYF. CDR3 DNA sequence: TGTGCCAGCAGGGCGGACGGAGGAGTCCCATACGAGCAGTACTTC.

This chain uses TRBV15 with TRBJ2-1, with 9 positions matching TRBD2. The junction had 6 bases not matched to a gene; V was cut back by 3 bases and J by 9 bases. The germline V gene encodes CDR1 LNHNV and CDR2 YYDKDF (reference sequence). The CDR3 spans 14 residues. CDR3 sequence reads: CATSSVRAGGEQFF. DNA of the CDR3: TGTGCCACCAGCAGCGTCCGAGCGGGGGGTGAGCAGTTCTTC. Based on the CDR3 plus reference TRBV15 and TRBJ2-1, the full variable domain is DAMVIQNPRYQVTQFGKPVTLSCSQTLNHNVMYWYQQKSSQAPKLLFHYYDKDFNNEADTPDNFQSRRPNTSFCFLDIRSPGLGDTAMYLCATSSVRAGGEQFFGPGTRLTVL.

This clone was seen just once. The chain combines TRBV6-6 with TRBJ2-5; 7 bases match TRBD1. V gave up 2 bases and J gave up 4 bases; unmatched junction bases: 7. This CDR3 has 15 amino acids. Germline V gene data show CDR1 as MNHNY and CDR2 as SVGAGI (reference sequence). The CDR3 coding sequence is TGTGCCAGCAGTTACACACAGGGGTTACGAGAGACCCAGTACTTC. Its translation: CASSYTQGLRETQYF.

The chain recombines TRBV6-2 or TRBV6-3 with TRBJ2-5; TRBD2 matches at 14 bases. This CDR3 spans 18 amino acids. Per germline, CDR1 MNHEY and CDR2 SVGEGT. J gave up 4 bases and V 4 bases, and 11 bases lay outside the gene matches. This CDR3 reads CASSFTSGTSGGRETQYF. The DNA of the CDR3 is TGTGCCAGCAGTTTCACCTCCGGGACTAGCGGGGGTAGAGAGACCCAGTACTTC.

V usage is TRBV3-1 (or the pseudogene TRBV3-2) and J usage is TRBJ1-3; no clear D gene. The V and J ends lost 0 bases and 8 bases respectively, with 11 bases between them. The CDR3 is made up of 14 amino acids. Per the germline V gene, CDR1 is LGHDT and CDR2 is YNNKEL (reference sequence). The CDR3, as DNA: TGTGCCAGCAGCCAAGATCTCCTAGGCTACACCATATATTTT. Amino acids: CASSQDLLGYTIYF.

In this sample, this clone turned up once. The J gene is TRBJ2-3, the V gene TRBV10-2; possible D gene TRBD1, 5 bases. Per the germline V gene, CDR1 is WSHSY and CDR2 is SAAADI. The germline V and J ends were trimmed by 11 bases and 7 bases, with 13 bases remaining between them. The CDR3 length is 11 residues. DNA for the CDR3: TGCGCCGCTAGGGGCGGACATACGCAGTATTTT. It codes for CAARGGHTQYF.

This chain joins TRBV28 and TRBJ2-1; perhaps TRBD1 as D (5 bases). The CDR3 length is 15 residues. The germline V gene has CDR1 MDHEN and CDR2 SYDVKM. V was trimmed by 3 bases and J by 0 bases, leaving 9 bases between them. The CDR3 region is CASSLTDSSYNEQFF. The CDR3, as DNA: TGTGCCAGCAGTTTGACTGACAGCTCCTACAATGAGCAGTTCTTC.

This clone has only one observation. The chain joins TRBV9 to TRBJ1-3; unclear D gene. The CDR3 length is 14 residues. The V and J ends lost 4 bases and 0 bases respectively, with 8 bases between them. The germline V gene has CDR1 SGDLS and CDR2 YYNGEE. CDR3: CASSTRASGNTIYF. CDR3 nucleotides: TGTGCCAGCAGCACCCGAGCCTCTGGAAACACCATATATTTT.

Here the CDR3 reads CASSPRVSGNQPQHF. CDR3 nucleotide sequence: TGTGCCAGCAGCCCCAGGGTCTCGGGCAATCAGCCCCAGCATTTT. This chain connects TRBV7-8 to TRBJ1-5; D possibly corresponds to TRBD1 (5 bases). Germline assignment: CDR1 SGHVS and CDR2 FQNEAQ. Trimming left V 5 bases short and J 2 bases short, with 13 bases between. There are 15 residues in the CDR3.

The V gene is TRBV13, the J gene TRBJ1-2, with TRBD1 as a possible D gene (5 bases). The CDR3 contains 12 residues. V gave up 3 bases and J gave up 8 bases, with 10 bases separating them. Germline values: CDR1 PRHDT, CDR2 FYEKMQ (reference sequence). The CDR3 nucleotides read TGTGCCAGCAGCTTGGGGGGACGAGGCTACACCTTC. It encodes CASSLGGRGYTF.

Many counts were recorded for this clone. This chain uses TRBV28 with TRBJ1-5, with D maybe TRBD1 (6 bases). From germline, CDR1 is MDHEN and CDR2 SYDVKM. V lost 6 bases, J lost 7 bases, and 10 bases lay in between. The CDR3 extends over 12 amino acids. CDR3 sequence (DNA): TGTGCCAGCAGGACAGGTTCACAGCCCCAGCATTTT. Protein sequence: CASRTGSQPQHF.

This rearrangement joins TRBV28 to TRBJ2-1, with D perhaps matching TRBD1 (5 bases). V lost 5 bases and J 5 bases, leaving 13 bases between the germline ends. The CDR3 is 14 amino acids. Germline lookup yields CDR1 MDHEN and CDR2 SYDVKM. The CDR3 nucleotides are TGTGCCAGCAGTGTAATTGAACAGGACAATGAGCAGTTCTTC. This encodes CASSVIEQDNEQFF.